The 9 T cell receptor beta chains listed next were all sequenced from one sample in a study of cytomegalovirus exposure and HLA in healthy donors (dated by TCRdb to about 2017). Receptors were amplified or captured by the immunoSEQ multiplex PCR assay. The multiplex PCR relied on a mix of 60 forward primers for TCR Vbeta segments and 13 reverse primers for TCR Jbeta segments. TCRdb retrieved this table from immuneACCESS and kept in-frame rearrangements only. Not all clones are present; in checked studies, unresolved V genes account for under half, and no reason is known for the remainder. The sample contains about 130,000 clones, around three quarters of them found a single time. The ten biggest clones cover 9.5% to 15% of the sample. Sequencing was carried out using PBMCs. All receptors derive from a woman in her thirties or forties in good health and CMV-seropositive.

This chain connects TRBV27 to TRBJ2-2; D unresolved. Germline loops: CDR1 MNHEY, CDR2 SMNVEV (reference sequence). The CDR3 has 15 residues. V was clipped by 4 bases and J by 4 bases, with 13 bases between them. CDR3 DNA: TGTGCCAGCAGTTCCCCCTCGCGAGGCACCGGGGAGCTGTTTTTT. Encoded protein: CASSSPSRGTGELFF.

The chain has TRBV15 and TRBJ1-2, with 10 nucleotides matching TRBD1. CDR3 length: 15 residues. CDR1 and CDR2 (germline): LNHNV, YYDKDF (reference sequence). V shed 3 bases, J shed 4 bases, and the junction held 5 bases outside the gene matches. This CDR3 is CATSRETGGSYGYTF. CDR3 DNA: TGTGCCACCAGCAGGGAGACAGGGGGCAGCTATGGCTACACCTTC.

This rearrangement joins TRBV7-9 to TRBJ1-6; 10 nucleotides agree with TRBD1. This CDR3 is built from 13 residues. The trim removed 11 bases at V and 10 bases at J, leaving 8 bases unmatched. Germline V gene sequence: CDR1 SEHNR, CDR2 FQNEAQ (reference sequence). CDR3 residues: CAVRRDRGSPLHF. Written as DNA, the CDR3 is TGTGCCGTCCGCCGGGACAGGGGCTCACCCCTCCACTTT.

The J gene is TRBJ2-7, the V gene TRBV30; 9 bases match TRBD1. The CDR3 is made up of 15 amino acids. Germline V CDR1 and CDR2: GTSNPN, SVGIG (reference sequence). V was clipped by 5 bases and J by 0 bases; unmatched bases: 8. CDR3 amino acids: CAWDGQGLRSYEQYF. CDR3 DNA: TGTGCCTGGGATGGACAGGGGTTGCGCTCCTACGAGCAGTACTTC. Filled out from reference TRBV30 and TRBJ2-7, the complete variable domain reads SQTIHQWPATLVQPVGSPLSLECTVEGTSNPNLYWYRQAAGRGLQLLFYSVGIGQISSEVPQNLSASRPQDRQFILSSKKLLLSDSGFYLCAWDGQGLRSYEQYFGPGTRLTVT.

This clone was detected only a few times. This rearrangement joins TRBV6-5 to TRBJ2-3; the D is unclear. The germline V gene has CDR1 MNHEY and CDR2 SVGAGI. Trimming took 2 bases from V and 0 from J, leaving 9 bases between them. This CDR3 spans 15 amino acids. The CDR3 protein is CASSYGQTSTDTQYF. The CDR3 DNA is TGTGCCAGCAGTTACGGGCAGACCAGCACAGATACGCAGTATTTT.

This sequence joins TRBV5-1 and TRBJ2-5; possibly TRBD2 for D (5 bases). CDR3 size: 15 residues. The germline CDR1 and CDR2 sequences are SGHRS and YFSETQ. V lost 2 bases to trimming and J lost 3 bases, with 14 bases between them. The CDR3, as DNA: TGCGCCAGCAGCTTCCAGGCGGGCCGAGAAGAGACCCAGTACTTC. The encoded protein is CASSFQAGREETQYF.

This clone came up once. The rearrangement joins TRBV5-1 to TRBJ2-1; 7 bases align to TRBD1. The CDR3 covers 16 residues. V shed 4 bases, J shed 0 bases, and the junction held 7 bases outside the gene matches. Germline assignment: CDR1 SGHRS and CDR2 YFSETQ. Here the CDR3 reads CASSQGQRRSYNEQFF. CDR3 sequence (DNA): TGCGCCAGCAGCCAGGGACAGCGACGCTCCTACAATGAGCAGTTCTTC.

V usage is TRBV7-9 and J usage is TRBJ1-1; D is unresolved. CDR3 length: 13 residues. Trimming took off 5 bases at V and 4 bases at J, with 11 bases between the two ends. Germline CDR1 SEHNR, CDR2 FQNEAQ (reference sequence). As DNA, the CDR3 is TGTGCCAGCAGCGAGAATAGAGGCACTGAAGCTTTCTTT. Amino acid sequence: CASSENRGTEAFF.

The rearrangement links TRBV5-1 to TRBJ1-1, with D unclear. The CDR3 runs to 14 residues. CDR1 SGHRS and CDR2 YFSETQ come from the germline V gene. Deletions cut 8 bases from V and 1 base from J, with 15 bases between. This CDR3 reads CASREKGPNTEAFF. The CDR3 DNA reads as TGCGCCAGTAGGGAGAAAGGACCGAACACTGAAGCTTTCTTT.